The 16 T cell receptor beta chains in this list originate from one sample, sequenced in a study of T cells in women clearing cervical HPV infection. The protocol was immunoSEQ multiplex PCR, while the TCRdb copy is restricted to in-frame clones and leaves out a portion. The sample spans 20,000 to 25,000 clones; the ten largest clones claim roughly 10%. The sample taken for sequencing was blood buffy coat. The receptors here all came from a woman aged 18-70 years with a cervical HPV16 infection that either progressed to CIN3+ or cleared (not recorded which).

As regards this clone: The read falls 3 residues short of the CDR3 end, and the missing part is taken from the germline J gene. The V call is TRBV10-3, the J call TRBJ1-1, with no clear D. V lost 0 bases and J lost 4, with 15 bases in between. CDR1 and CDR2 (germline): ENHRY, SYGVKD. This CDR3 has 16 amino acids. The CDR3 loop is CAISESGGVVSTEAFF. CDR3 bases read: TGTGCCATCAGTGAGTCTGGCGGGGTAGTTAGCACTGAA.

Regarding this clone: The missing CDR3 end, 3 residues past where the read stops, is filled in from the germline J gene. V and J are TRBV20-1 and TRBJ1-4, with TRBD1 matching over 8 bases. The CDR3 runs to 14 residues. In germline, CDR1 is DFQATT, CDR2 SNEGSKA (reference sequence). J gave up 7 bases and V 4 bases, and 8 bases lay outside the gene matches. The DNA read from the CDR3 is TGCAGTGCTACCAACCCCGGGACAGGTGAAAAA. As protein: CSATNPGTGEK. The CDR3 as a whole reads CSATNPGTGEKLFF.

A note on this clone: Coverage ceases 3 residues before the CDR3 finishes, and the germline J gene fills in the end. The V call is TRBV18, the J call TRBJ1-5; D is unclear. Trimming removed 3 bases at V and 4 bases at J, with 10 bases between. This CDR3 spans 14 amino acids. CDR1 is KGHSH and CDR2 is LQKENI in the germline V gene. CDR3 bases read: TGTGCCAGCTCACCGGCGGCGGGAAATCAGCCC. As protein: CASSPAAGNQP. The CDR3 in its entirety is CASSPAAGNQPQHF. The full variable domain, its missing parts supplied by reference TRBV18 and TRBJ1-5, is NAGVMQNPRHLVRRRGQEARLRCSPMKGHSHVYWYRQLPEEGLKFMVYLQKENIIDESGMPKERFSAEFPKEGPSILRIQQVVRGDSAAYFCASSPAAGNQPQHFGDGTRLSIL.

A note on this clone: The read halts 3 residues ahead of the CDR3 end, with the missing end drawn from the germline J gene. The chain has TRBV9 and TRBJ1-1, with no clear D. The CDR3 is 13 residues long. V lost 2 bases to trimming and J lost 7 bases, with 12 bases between them. CDR1 and CDR2 from the germline V gene are SGDLS and YYNGEE. This CDR3 reads CASSVLAPGEAFF. The sequenced CDR3 bases are TGTGCCAGCAGCGTTTTGGCCCCAGGTGAA.

A remark on this clone: The read comes to an end 3 residues before the CDR3 does, leaving the germline J gene to fill in the end. The rearrangement joins TRBV6-2 or TRBV6-3 to TRBJ2-7, with D unresolved. This CDR3 has 14 residues. The germline CDR1 and CDR2 sequences are MNHEY and SVGEGT. Trimming took off 3 bases at V and 0 bases at J, with 9 bases between the two ends. The CDR3 is CASSYLRVSYEQYF. The sequenced CDR3 bases are TGTGCCAGCAGTTATCTAAGGGTCTCCTACGAG.

As for this clone: The read ends 3 residues early relative to the CDR3; the germline J gene fills the gap. The chain recombines TRBV2 with TRBJ1-2, with D unresolved. The CDR3 totals 14 residues. The V gene lost 3 bases and the J gene lost 4 bases, with 12 bases spanning the gap. Germline loops: CDR1 SNHLY, CDR2 FYNNEI. CDR3 amino acids: CASSEYSYSYGYTF. The covered CDR3 bases are TGTGCCAGCAGTGAGTACAGCTATAGCTATGGC.

Remarks on this clone: Coverage ceases 3 residues before the CDR3 finishes, and the germline J gene fills in the end. The rearrangement joins TRBV7-9 to TRBJ2-2, with 7 positions matching TRBD2. Germline-derived CDR1 and CDR2 are SEHNR and FQNEAQ (reference sequence). The CDR3 loop spans 14 amino acids. Trimming took 3 bases from V and 3 from J; bases not matched to a gene: 1. CDR3 sequence: CASSFRGDTGELFF. The part of the CDR3 DNA that was read is TGTGCCAGCAGCTTCCGGGGGGACACCGGGGAG.

Worth noting for this clone: The read ends 3 residues early relative to the CDR3; the germline J gene fills the gap. The chain links TRBV10-2 to TRBJ1-2, with D perhaps TRBD1 (5 bases). Germline CDR1 reads WSHSY; CDR2 reads SAAADI. The CDR3 is 12 amino acids. The CDR3: CASSTGLRGYTF. Incomplete CDR3 DNA: TGCGCCAGCAGCACAGGTTTAAGGGGC.

CDR3 DNA (partial): TGTGCCAGCAGTGAATCCCACTTTCGGGGTTACGAG. Translating it yields CASSESHFRGYE. The full-length CDR3 reads as CASSESHFRGYEQYF. The V call is TRBV6-1, the J call TRBJ2-7; D might be TRBD2 (5 bases). The read halts 3 residues ahead of the CDR3 end, with the missing end drawn from the germline J gene. Germline-derived CDR1 and CDR2 are MNHNS and SASEGT. The V and J ends lost 2 bases and 4 bases respectively, with 15 bases between them. The CDR3 has 15 residues.

About this clone itself: The CDR3 end is not reached by the read, which stops 3 residues before it; the germline J gene fills it in. This sequence joins TRBV10-3 and TRBJ1-1, with 9 bases lining up with TRBD1. This CDR3 has 14 amino acids. V lost 10 bases and J lost 5; bases outside the gene matches: 11. Germline lookup yields CDR1 ENHRY and CDR2 SYGVKD. This CDR3 is CATGQGTGFTEAFF. The covered CDR3 bases are TGTGCCACCGGTCAGGGGACAGGGTTTACTGAA.

The part of the CDR3 DNA that was read is TGTGCCAGCAGTGACCTAGCGGGGGGGGATGAG. Its protein product is CASSDLAGGDE. The CDR3, in full, reads CASSDLAGGDEQFF. V gene TRBV6-4 combines with J gene TRBJ2-1, with 12 bases aligning to TRBD2. The CDR3 end falls 3 residues outside the read, so it is completed with the germline J gene. This CDR3 is built from 14 residues. The germline gives CDR1 MRHNA, CDR2 SNTAGT. The J segment lost 8 bases and the V segment lost 2 bases, leaving 1 base of the junction unmatched.

On this clone: The DNA ends 3 residues before the CDR3 does, and the rest of the CDR3 is filled in from the germline J gene. The gene calls are TRBV10-2 and TRBJ2-1; TRBD2 matches at 8 bases. The CDR3 contains 14 residues. Germline CDR1 and CDR2: WSHSY and SAAADI. After removal of 7 bases from V and 6 bases from J, the junction contained 8 bases not matched to a gene. Incomplete CDR3 DNA: TGCGCCAGCATCCCTCGGCGGGGGGCCAATGAG. It encodes CASIPRRGANE. The full CDR3 is CASIPRRGANEQFF.

Remarks on this clone: The read halts 3 residues ahead of the CDR3 end, with the missing end drawn from the germline J gene. V usage is TRBV7-8 and J usage is TRBJ1-1; TRBD1 matches 9 bases. The V gene's germline CDR1 is SGHVS and CDR2 FQNEAQ. The CDR3 loop spans 14 amino acids. The V segment lost 4 bases and the J segment 4 bases; nucleotides outside the gene matches: 4. CDR3 region: CASSSRDRATEAFF. The sequenced part of the CDR3 DNA is TGTGCCAGCAGCTCCAGGGACAGGGCCACTGAA.

As for this clone: The observed sequence ends 3 residues before the CDR3 terminus, with the missing tail filled in from the germline J gene. The chain has TRBV11-3 and TRBJ2-7; D might be TRBD2 (6 bases). This CDR3 is built from 14 residues. Deletions cut 5 bases from V and 4 bases from J, with 15 bases between. The V gene's germline CDR1 is SGHNT and CDR2 YENEEA. The CDR3 DNA, read in part, is TGTGCCAGCAGCGCGGGGCCACAGACATACGAG. This sequence encodes CASSAGPQTYE. The entire CDR3 is CASSAGPQTYEQYF.

About this clone: The CDR3 end falls 3 residues outside the read, so it is completed with the germline J gene. The chain joins TRBV19 to TRBJ2-7; tentatively, D is TRBD1 (5 bases). Trimming took 8 bases from V and 4 from J, leaving 21 bases between them. The CDR3 runs to 15 residues. Looked up from germline, CDR1 is LNHDA and CDR2 is SQIVND (reference sequence). This CDR3 reads CASQRAGSYFYEQYF. CDR3 DNA (partial): TGTGCCAGTCAACGTGCAGGGTCCTACTTTTACGAG.

Remarks on this clone: The read terminates 3 residues ahead of where the CDR3 ends, so the germline J gene completes it. V is TRBV5-1 and J is TRBJ1-6, with D possibly TRBD1 on 6 matching bases. This CDR3 comprises 15 residues. Germline CDR1 and CDR2: SGHRS and YFSETQ. The ends were cut back, 3 bases at V and 9 bases at J, with 16 bases in the middle. CDR3 loop: CASSSSQGTGSPLHF. Partial CDR3 DNA: TGCGCCAGCAGCTCGTCACAGGGAACAGGTTCACCC.